Listed here is a single T cell receptor (beta chain). Its specificity is unknown. These data originate in a study of T cells in localized non-small cell lung cancer. General study points: Uninvolved adjacent lung had more T cell clonality than any other tissue, topping tumor. Median detection of top 100 tumor clones in adjacent lung was around 60 clones.

Using immunoSEQ multiplex PCR, the repertoire was profiled, and TCRdb retains in-frame clones only, with some absent. The table records 20,000 to 30,000 clones, approximately 81% of them present only once. Per the germline V gene, CDR1 is SGHNT and CDR2 is YYREEE (reference sequence). The CDR3 covers 17 residues. Trimming at V came to 6 bases and at J to 0 bases, leaving 12 bases not matched to a gene. The sequences come from peripheral blood, collected before any cancer treatment. The chain combines TRBV5-4 with TRBJ1-1; TRBD1 matches at 9 bases. The TCR sequence derives from a man between 40 and 75 years old with stage III squamous cell lung carcinoma. CDR3 in amino acids: CASTLEQGARMNTEAFF. Written as DNA, the CDR3 is TGTGCCAGCACCTTAGAACAGGGGGCCCGCATGAACACTGAAGCTTTCTTT.